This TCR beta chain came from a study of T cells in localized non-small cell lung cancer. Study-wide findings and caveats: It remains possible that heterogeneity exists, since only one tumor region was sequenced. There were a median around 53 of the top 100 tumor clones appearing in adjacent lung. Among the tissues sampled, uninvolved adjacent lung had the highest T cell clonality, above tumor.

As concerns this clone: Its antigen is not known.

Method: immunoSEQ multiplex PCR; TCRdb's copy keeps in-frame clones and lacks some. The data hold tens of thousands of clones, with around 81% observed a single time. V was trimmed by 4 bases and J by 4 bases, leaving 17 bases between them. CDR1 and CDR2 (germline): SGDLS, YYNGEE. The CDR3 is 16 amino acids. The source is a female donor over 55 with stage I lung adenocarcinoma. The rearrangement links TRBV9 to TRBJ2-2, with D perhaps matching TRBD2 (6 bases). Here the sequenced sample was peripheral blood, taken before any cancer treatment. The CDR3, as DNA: TGTGCCAGCAGCCTACTGGGGAGGCCAGGCACCGGGGAGCTGTTTTTT. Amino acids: CASSLLGRPGTGELFF. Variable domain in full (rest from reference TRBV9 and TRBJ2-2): DSGVTQTPKHLITATGQRVTLRCSPRSGDLSVYWYQQSLDQGLQFLIQYYNGEERAKGNILERFSAQQFPDLHSELNLSSLELGDSALYFCASSLLGRPGTGELFFGEGSRLTVL.